Listed below are T cell receptor beta chains from one sample, sequenced in a study of chemoradiotherapy in HPV16-positive cancers. Clones were sequenced by immunoSEQ multiplex PCR, and TCRdb holds only the in-frame ones, with some missing. The sample contains 1,300 or so clones, approximately 83% of which appear only once. This specimen was tumor tissue, taken from a patient who underwent chemoradiotherapy. The receptors were sampled from a human donor with HPV-associated anogenital cancer. Each CDR3 is given with its conserved first and last residue. The D gene is left open where the match is weak. The size entry is marked missing in some rows and otherwise reads once, few, many or a size class.

CDR3 DNA | CDR3 protein | clone size | D gene | J gene | V gene
TGTGCCAGCAGTCCCCGACAGGGTTTCATCCCGAGGCTGTTTTTT | CASSPRQGFIPRLFF | . | TRBD1 | TRBJ1-4 | TRBV27
TGTGCCAGCAGCTTACAGGGAGGGGGGAACACTGAAGCTTTCTTT | CASSLQGGGNTEAFF | . | . | TRBJ1-1 | TRBV7-9
TGTGCCAGCAGTTACAAGGGGACGGGAGTGGGCCCCCAGCATTTT | CASSYKGTGVGPQHF | . | . | TRBJ1-5 | TRBV6-5
TGTGCCAGCAGCTTGGGCGGAGGGTTGGTGAACACTGAAGCTTTCTTT | CASSLGGGLVNTEAFF | . | . | TRBJ1-1 | TRBV5-6
TGTGCCAGCAGCTTAGTAGGGGGCTACACAGATACGCAGTATTTT | CASSLVGGYTDTQYF | . | TRBD1 | TRBJ2-3 | TRBV7-2
TGTGCCTGGCATCCAGTTTTAAGTGCCCGCAGGGGGTCTAACTATGGCTACACCTTC | CAWHPVLSARRGSNYGYTF | . | TRBD1 | TRBJ1-2 | TRBV30
TGTGCCAGCAGTACAGACCTTTTTGAAGCTTTCTTT | CASSTDLFEAFF | . | . | TRBJ1-1 | TRBV6-1
TGTGCCAGCAGCTTATATCAGGGAGGGAACACCATATATTTT | CASSLYQGGNTIYF | . | . | TRBJ1-3 | TRBV7-2
TGTGCCAGTAGTAGTGGCCTTGGGGCTTTCTTT | CASSSGLGAFF | . | . | TRBJ1-1 | TRBV19
TGCGCCAGCAGTGACAGGGACACCGGGGAGCTGTTTTTT | CASSDRDTGELFF | . | . | TRBJ2-2 | TRBV10-1
TGTGCCAGCAGCCCCACCCGCGGCAGAGGGGACACTGAAGCTTTCTTT | CASSPTRGRGDTEAFF | . | . | TRBJ1-1 | TRBV7-9
TGCGCCAGCAGCTTGGGGGGGCTAGCGGGGGCCGGGGATGAGCAGTTCTTC | CASSLGGLAGAGDEQFF | . | TRBD2 | TRBJ2-1 | TRBV5-1
TGTGCCAGCAGTGCCCTCGGTGGGGTCTATAATTCACCCCTCCACTTT | CASSALGGVYNSPLHF | . | . | TRBJ1-6 | TRBV27
TGTGCCAGCAGCTTCCTAGGGACGGAGATCTTCACAGATACGCAGTATTTT | CASSFLGTEIFTDTQYF | . | . | TRBJ2-3 | TRBV7-2
TGTGCCAGCAGTGACTCTGTGTCACTAGGGTCAAGTGAGCAGTTCTTC | CASSDSVSLGSSEQFF | . | . | TRBJ2-1 | TRBV6-4
TGTGCCAGCAGAACGGACTGGACCGGGGAGCTGTTTTTT | CASRTDWTGELFF | . | . | TRBJ2-2 | TRBV7-2
TGCGCCAGCAGCTTTGAAACAGGGGGCGCAGGCTACACCTTC | CASSFETGGAGYTF | . | TRBD1 | TRBJ1-2 | TRBV5-1
TGCGCCAGCAGTGCCGGGACTACGTACAATGAGCAGTTCTTC | CASSAGTTYNEQFF | . | TRBD2 | TRBJ2-1 | TRBV10-1
TGTGCCAGCAGCATTTCCGGGACCGGGGAGCTGTTTTTT | CASSISGTGELFF | . | . | TRBJ2-2 | TRBV5-5
TGCGCCAGCAGTGAGTTGAGCGGGGGTAGCACAGATACGCAGTATTTT | CASSELSGGSTDTQYF | . | TRBD2 | TRBJ2-3 | TRBV10-1
TGTGCCAGCAGTGAATCGGGGGATACGCAGTATTTT | CASSESGDTQYF | . | . | TRBJ2-3 | TRBV6-1
TGTGCCAGCTCACCCGGTTACCAAGAGACCCAGTACTTC | CASSPGYQETQYF | . | . | TRBJ2-5 | TRBV18
TGTGCCATCAGTGGCGGCGATGAGCAGTTCTTC | CAISGGDEQFF | . | . | TRBJ2-1 | TRBV10-3
TGTGCCAGCACCGTAGACAACCAAGAGACCCAGTACTTC | CASTVDNQETQYF | . | . | TRBJ2-5 | TRBV11-1
TGTGCCAGCAGTGAAAAATTCGAAGGGGGTCAGCCCCAGCATTTT | CASSEKFEGGQPQHF | . | . | TRBJ1-5 | TRBV6-1
TGTGCCAGCAGTATGCTAGGAGCGGAGACCCAGTACTTC | CASSMLGAETQYF | few | . | TRBJ2-5 | TRBV6-5
TGTGCCAGCAGCTTAGGGAGATCGGGCTCGCGGACAGATACGCAGTATTTT | CASSLGRSGSRTDTQYF | . | . | TRBJ2-3 | TRBV7-9
TGTGCCAGCAGTGTGGAGGGAACTGGGGCCAACGTCCTGACTTTC | CASSVEGTGANVLTF | . | . | TRBJ2-6 | TRBV6-1
TGCGCCAGCAGCTTGGCTAGGGTAGAGTTCGGGACCGGGGAGCTGTTTTTT | CASSLARVEFGTGELFF | . | . | TRBJ2-2 | TRBV5-1
TGTGCCAGCAGCTTAGCCAGACCTAACTATGGCTACACCTTC | CASSLARPNYGYTF | once | . | TRBJ1-2 | TRBV7-9
TGCGCCAGCAGCTTGGAGCCGGGGTTGACCCTCTGGTTCTTC | CASSLEPGLTLWFF | . | . | TRBJ2-1 | TRBV5-1
TGCAGCGTTGAAGACAGGGGGCCAGAGACCCAGTACTTC | CSVEDRGPETQYF | once | TRBD1 | TRBJ2-5 | TRBV29-1
TGTGCCTGGAGTGTCGGGGAAGTGGATGGCTACACCTTC | CAWSVGEVDGYTF | few | . | TRBJ1-2 | TRBV30
TGCGCCAGCAGCTTGACAGGGAGCACAGATACGCAGTATTTT | CASSLTGSTDTQYF | . | . | TRBJ2-3 | TRBV5-1
TGTGCCCTATACGGACCTGGGGCCAACGTCCTGACTTTC | CALYGPGANVLTF | . | . | TRBJ2-6 | TRBV30
TGTGCCAGCAAGAAAGACAGCCTTAACTATGGCTACACCTTC | CASKKDSLNYGYTF | . | . | TRBJ1-2 | TRBV2